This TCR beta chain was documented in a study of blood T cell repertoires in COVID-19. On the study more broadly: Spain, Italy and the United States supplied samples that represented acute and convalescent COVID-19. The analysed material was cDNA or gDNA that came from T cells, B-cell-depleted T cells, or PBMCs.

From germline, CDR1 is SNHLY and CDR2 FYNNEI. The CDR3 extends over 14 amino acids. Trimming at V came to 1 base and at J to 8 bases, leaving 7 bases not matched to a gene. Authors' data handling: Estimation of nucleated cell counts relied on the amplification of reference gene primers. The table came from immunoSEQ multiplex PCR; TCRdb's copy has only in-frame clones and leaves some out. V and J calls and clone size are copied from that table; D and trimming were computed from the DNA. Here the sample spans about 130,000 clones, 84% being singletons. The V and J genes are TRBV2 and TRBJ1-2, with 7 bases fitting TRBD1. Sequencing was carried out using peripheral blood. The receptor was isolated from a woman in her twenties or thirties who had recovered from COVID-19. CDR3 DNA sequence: TGTGCCAGCAGTGAAGAAAGGGGGCATAGGGGCTACACCTTC. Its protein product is CASSEERGHRGYTF. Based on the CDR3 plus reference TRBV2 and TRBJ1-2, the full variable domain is EPEVTQTPSHQVTQMGQEVILRCVPISNHLYFYWYRQILGQKVEFLVSFYNNEISEKSEIFDDQFSVERPDGSNFTLKIRSTKLEDSAMYFCASSEERGHRGYTFGSGTRLTVV.